The clone carrying this T cell receptor (beta chain) was seen a handful of times. Its antigen is not identified. These data come from a study of T-cell reconstitution after alpha-beta-depleted transplantation in children. Whole-study findings and limits: TCRbeta diversity was high at day 60 in some patients (a result of surviving recipient T cells and thymic progenitors). Reportedly, alpha-beta T cells present about two months post-transplant originated from several hundred expanded clones of graft origin. When one year had passed after transplant, most T-cell counts and diversity came from newly produced T cells.

Unique molecular identifiers were used in preparing the TCRbeta library. TCRdb reprocessed the PCR reads with MiXCR, giving one entry per CDR3 protein. The sample consists of 550,000 to 800,000 distinct CDR3 sequences, about an eighth of them appearing once. CDR3 length equals 13 residues. V was shortened by 0 bases and J by 2 bases, with 5 bases between the two germline ends. Germline V gene sequence: CDR1 SGDLS, CDR2 YYNGEE. Sequenced here: PBMCs, sampled before TCRalphabeta/CD19-depleted stem cell transplant. This TCR derives from a girl aged 2-10 years with congenital amegakaryocytic thrombocytopenia, due to receive a stem cell transplant. The chain joins TRBV9 to TRBJ2-5; no reliable D call. CDR3 region: CASSVVPQETQYF. The CDR3 coding sequence is TGTGCCAGCAGCGTAGTTCCGCAAGAGACCCAGTACTTC.